The 3 T cell receptor beta chains below come from one sample, sequenced in a study of T-cell reconstitution after alpha-beta-depleted transplantation in children. During its preparation, the TCRbeta library received unique molecular identifiers. TCRdb ran MiXCR on the PCR reads and lists one entry per CDR3 protein. The table includes about 240,000 distinct CDR3 sequences, over 20% detected once. The material was PBMCs, obtained before TCRalphabeta/CD19-depleted stem cell transplant. These receptors were obtained from a girl aged 2-10 years with Fanconi anemia, due to receive a stem cell transplant.

The chain joins TRBV6-1 to TRBJ1-1; weak D call: TRBD1 (6 bases). The CDR3 is 15 amino acids. Germline-derived CDR1 and CDR2 are MNHNS and SASEGT. V dropped 5 bases and J dropped 1 base, with 14 bases sitting between them. CDR3 region: CASSRQEWTNTEAFF. The CDR3 coding sequence is TGTGCCAGCAGTCGACAGGAATGGACGAACACTGAAGCTTTCTTT.

This clonotype was seen many times. The chain combines TRBV28 with TRBJ2-1; 7 positions agree with TRBD1. The germline CDR1 and CDR2 sequences are MDHEN and SYDVKM. V trimming: 5 bases; J trimming: 13 bases; junction bases outside the gene matches: 8. The CDR3 length is 12 residues. The CDR3 loop is CASSRRTGVQFF. The DNA for the CDR3 is TGTGCCAGCAGTAGAAGGACAGGCGTCCAGTTCTTC.

The chain is built from TRBV7-9 and TRBJ2-7, with D tentatively TRBD2 (5 bases). The CDR3 loop spans 13 amino acids. V lost 5 bases and J 4 bases, leaving 12 bases between the germline ends. From germline, CDR1 is SEHNR and CDR2 FQNEAQ (reference sequence). CDR3 amino acids: CASSPRREYEQYF. In DNA form, the CDR3 reads TGTGCCAGCAGCCCCAGACGGGAATACGAGCAGTACTTC.